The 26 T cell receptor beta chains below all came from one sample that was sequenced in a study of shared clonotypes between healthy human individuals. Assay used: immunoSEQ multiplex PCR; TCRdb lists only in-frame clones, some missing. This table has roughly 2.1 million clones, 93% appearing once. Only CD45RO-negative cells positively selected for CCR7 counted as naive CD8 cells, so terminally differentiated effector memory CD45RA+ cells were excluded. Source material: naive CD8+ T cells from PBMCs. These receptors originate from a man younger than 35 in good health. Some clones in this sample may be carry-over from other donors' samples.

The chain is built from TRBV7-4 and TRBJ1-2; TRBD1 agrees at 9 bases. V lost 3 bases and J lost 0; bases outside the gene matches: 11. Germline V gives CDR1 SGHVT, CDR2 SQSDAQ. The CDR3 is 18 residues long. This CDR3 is CASSLGRDREQANYGYTF. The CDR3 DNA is TGTGCCAGCAGCTTGGGCCGGGACAGGGAACAAGCTAACTATGGCTACACCTTC.

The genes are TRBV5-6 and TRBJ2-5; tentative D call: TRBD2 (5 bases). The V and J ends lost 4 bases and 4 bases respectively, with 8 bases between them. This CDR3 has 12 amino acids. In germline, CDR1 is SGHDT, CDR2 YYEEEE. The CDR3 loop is CASSGGRETQYF. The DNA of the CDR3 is TGTGCCAGCAGCGGCGGGCGAGAGACCCAGTACTTC.

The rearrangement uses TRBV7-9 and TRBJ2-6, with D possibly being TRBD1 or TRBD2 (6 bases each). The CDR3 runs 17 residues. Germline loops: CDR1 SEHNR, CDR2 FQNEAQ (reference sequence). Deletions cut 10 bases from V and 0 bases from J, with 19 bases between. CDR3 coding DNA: TGTGCCACACCACCGGGGGCAAGCTACTCTGGGGCCAACGTCCTGACTTTC. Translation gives CATPPGASYSGANVLTF.

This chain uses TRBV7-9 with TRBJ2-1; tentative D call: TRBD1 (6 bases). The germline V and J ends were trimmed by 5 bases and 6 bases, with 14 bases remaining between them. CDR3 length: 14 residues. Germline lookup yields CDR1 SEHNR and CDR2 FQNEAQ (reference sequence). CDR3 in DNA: TGTGCCAGCAGCCCGCCGACAGGCATCAATGAGCAGTTCTTC. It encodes CASSPPTGINEQFF.

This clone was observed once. CDR3 in DNA: TGTGCCAGCAGAGTCGGGGCGGAGAACTATGGCTACACCTTC. It specifies CASRVGAENYGYTF. V gene TRBV11-3 combines with J gene TRBJ1-2, with D tentatively TRBD1 (5 bases). The CDR3 is 14 residues long. The V and J ends lost 6 bases and 2 bases respectively, with 13 bases between them. The V gene's germline CDR1 is SGHNT and CDR2 YENEEA.

CDR3 loop: CASSSSGENNEQFF. The DNA for the CDR3 is TGTGCCAGCAGTTCGTCGGGGGAAAACAATGAGCAGTTCTTC. The rearrangement links TRBV28 to TRBJ2-1, with D possibly being TRBD2 (6 bases). V gave up 4 bases and J gave up 5 bases, with 12 bases separating them. Germline CDR1 is MDHEN and CDR2 is SYDVKM. CDR3 length equals 14 residues.

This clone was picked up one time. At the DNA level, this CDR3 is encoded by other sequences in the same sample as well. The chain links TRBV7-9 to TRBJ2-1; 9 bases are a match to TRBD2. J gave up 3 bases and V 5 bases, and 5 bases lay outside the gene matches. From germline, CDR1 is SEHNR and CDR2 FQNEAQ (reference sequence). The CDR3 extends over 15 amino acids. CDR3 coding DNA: TGTGCCAGCAGCCCGACTAGCGGAATCTACAATGAGCAGTTCTTC. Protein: CASSPTSGIYNEQFF.

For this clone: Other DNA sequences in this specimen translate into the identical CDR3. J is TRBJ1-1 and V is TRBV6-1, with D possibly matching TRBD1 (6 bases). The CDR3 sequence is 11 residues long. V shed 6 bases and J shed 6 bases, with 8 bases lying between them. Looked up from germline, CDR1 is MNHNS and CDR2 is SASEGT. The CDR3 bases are TGTGCCAGCAGCGCAGGGGCTGAAGCTTTCTTT. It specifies CASSAGAEAFF.

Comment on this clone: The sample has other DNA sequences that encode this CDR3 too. This CDR3 reads CASSPPRGDEQFF. DNA of the CDR3: TGTGCCAGCTCACCGCCCCGGGGAGATGAGCAGTTCTTC. The chain has TRBV18 and TRBJ2-1, with D possibly being TRBD2 (5 bases). CDR1 is KGHSH and CDR2 is LQKENI in the germline V gene. The CDR3 has 13 amino acids. V lost 3 bases to trimming and J lost 8 bases, with 11 bases between them.

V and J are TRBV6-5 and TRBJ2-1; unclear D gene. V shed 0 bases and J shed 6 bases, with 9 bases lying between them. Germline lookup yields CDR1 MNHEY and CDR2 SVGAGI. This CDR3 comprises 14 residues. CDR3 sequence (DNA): TGTGCCAGCAGTTACTCGAAAGCGTTCAATGAGCAGTTCTTC. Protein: CASSYSKAFNEQFF.

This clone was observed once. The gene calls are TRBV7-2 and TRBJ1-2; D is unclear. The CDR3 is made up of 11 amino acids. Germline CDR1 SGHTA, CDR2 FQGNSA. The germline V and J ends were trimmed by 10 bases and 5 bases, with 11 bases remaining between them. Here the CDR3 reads CAIGEVYGYTF. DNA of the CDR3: TGTGCCATCGGAGAAGTATATGGCTACACCTTC.

The CDR3 nucleotides read TGTGCCAGCAGCCGGGTGGGATACGAGCAGTACTTC. This codes for CASSRVGYEQYF. The chain recombines TRBV28 with TRBJ2-7; the D is unclear. The germline V gene has CDR1 MDHEN and CDR2 SYDVKM. Deletions cut 6 bases from V and 4 bases from J, with 10 bases between. The CDR3 is 12 residues long.

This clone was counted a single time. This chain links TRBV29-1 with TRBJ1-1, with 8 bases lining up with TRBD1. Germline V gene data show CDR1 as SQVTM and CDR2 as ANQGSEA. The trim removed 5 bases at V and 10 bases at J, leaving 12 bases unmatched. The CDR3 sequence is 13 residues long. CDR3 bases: TGCAGCGTTCCTGGACAGGGCGCCACGGGAGCTTTCTTT. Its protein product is CSVPGQGATGAFF.

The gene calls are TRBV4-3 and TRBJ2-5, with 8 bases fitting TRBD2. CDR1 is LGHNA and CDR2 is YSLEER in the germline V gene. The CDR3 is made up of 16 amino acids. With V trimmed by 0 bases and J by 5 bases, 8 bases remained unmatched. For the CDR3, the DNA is TGCGCCAGCAGCCAAGATTCCGGGAGGGATGGGGAGACCCAGTACTTC. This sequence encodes CASSQDSGRDGETQYF.

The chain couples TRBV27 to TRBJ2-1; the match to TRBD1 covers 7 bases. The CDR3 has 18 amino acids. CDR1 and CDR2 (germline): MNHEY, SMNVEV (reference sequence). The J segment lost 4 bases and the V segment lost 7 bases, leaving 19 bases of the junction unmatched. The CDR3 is CASKGAAGGRRTYNEQFF. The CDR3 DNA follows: TGTGCCAGCAAAGGGGCTGCAGGGGGTCGAAGGACGTACAATGAGCAGTTCTTC.

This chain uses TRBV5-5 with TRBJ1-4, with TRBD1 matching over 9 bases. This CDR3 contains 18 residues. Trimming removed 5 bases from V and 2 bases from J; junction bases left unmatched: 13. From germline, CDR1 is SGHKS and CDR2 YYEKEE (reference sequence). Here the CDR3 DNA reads TGTGCCAGCAGACACGACCCGGGACAGGGTCCTACTAATGAAAAACTGTTTTTT. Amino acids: CASRHDPGQGPTNEKLFF.

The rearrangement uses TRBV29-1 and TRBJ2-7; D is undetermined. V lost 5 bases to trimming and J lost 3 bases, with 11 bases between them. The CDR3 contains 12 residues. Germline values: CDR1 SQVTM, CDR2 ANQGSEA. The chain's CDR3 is CSVLVGNYEQYF. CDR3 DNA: TGCAGCGTTTTGGTAGGAAACTACGAGCAGTACTTC.

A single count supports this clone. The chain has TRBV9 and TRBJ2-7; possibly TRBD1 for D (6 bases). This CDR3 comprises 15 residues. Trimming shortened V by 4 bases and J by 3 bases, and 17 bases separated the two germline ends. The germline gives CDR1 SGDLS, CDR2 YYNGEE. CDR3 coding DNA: TGTGCCAGCAGCCTTAGCCGGCAGGGGAACTACGAGCAGTACTTC. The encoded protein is CASSLSRQGNYEQYF.

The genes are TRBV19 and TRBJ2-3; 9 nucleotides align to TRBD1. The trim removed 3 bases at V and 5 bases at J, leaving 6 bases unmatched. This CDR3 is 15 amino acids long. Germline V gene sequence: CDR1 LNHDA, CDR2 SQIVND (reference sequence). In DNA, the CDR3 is TGTGCCAGTAGTATTAGGGACAGGGCGAGAGATACGCAGTATTTT. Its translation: CASSIRDRARDTQYF.

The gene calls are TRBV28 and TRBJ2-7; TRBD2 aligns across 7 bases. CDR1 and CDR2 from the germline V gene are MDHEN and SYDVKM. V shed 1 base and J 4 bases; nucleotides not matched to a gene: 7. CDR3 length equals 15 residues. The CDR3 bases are TGTGCCAGCAGTTTATCCCCAGCGGGACTATACGAGCAGTACTTC. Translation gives CASSLSPAGLYEQYF.

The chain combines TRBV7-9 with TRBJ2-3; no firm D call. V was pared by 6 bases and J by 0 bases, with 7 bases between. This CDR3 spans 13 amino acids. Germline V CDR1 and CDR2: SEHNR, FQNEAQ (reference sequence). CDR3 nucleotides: TGTGCCAGCAGGACCGATAGCACAGATACGCAGTATTTT. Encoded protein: CASRTDSTDTQYF.

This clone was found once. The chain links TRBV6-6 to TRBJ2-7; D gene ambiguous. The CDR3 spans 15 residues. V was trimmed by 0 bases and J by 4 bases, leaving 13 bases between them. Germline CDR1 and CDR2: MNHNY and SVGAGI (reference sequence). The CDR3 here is CASSYSTLPRYEQYF. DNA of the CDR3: TGTGCCAGCAGTTACTCGACTCTCCCGCGGTACGAGCAGTACTTC.

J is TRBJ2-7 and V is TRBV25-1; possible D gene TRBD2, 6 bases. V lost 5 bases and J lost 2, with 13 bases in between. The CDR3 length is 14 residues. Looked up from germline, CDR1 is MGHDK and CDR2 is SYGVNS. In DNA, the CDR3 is TGTGCCAGCAGTTTGGGGGGACCTGCCTACGAGCAGTACTTC. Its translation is CASSLGGPAYEQYF.

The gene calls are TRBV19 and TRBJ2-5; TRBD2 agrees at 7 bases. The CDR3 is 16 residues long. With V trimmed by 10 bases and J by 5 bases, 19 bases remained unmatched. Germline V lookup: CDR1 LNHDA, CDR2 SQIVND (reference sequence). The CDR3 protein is CAKGGSCPWFTETQYF. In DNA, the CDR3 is TGTGCCAAAGGCGGGAGCTGCCCTTGGTTCACGGAGACCCAGTACTTC.

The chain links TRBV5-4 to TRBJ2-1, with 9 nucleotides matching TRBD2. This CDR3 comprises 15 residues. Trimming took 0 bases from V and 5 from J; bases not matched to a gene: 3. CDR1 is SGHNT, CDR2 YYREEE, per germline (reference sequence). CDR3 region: CASSLGLAENNEQFF. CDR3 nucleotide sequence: TGTGCCAGCAGCTTGGGACTAGCGGAGAACAATGAGCAGTTCTTC.

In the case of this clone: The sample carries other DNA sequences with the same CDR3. The CDR3 region is CASSFSGYEQYF. DNA for the CDR3: TGTGCCAGCAGTTTTTCCGGGTACGAGCAGTACTTC. The V call is TRBV27, the J call TRBJ2-7; D unclear. The V end lost 3 bases, the J end lost 4 bases, and 7 bases lay between the germline ends. The CDR3 runs 12 residues. The germline CDR1 and CDR2 sequences are MNHEY and SMNVEV (reference sequence).